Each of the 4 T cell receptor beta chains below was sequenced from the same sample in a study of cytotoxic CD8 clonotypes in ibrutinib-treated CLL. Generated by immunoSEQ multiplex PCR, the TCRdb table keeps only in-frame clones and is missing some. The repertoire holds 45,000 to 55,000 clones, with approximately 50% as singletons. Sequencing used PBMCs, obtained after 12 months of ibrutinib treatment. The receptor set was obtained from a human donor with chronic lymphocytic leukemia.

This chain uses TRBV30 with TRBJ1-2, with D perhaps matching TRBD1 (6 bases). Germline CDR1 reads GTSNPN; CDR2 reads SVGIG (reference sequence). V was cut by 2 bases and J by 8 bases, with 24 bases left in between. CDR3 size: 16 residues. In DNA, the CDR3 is TGTGCCTGGAGTACTGAACCCCCGGACAGAAACAAGGGCTACACCTTC. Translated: CAWSTEPPDRNKGYTF.

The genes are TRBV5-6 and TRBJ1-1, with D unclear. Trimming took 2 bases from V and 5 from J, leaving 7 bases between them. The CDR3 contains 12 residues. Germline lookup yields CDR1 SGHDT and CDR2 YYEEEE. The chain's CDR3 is CASSLRWTEAFF. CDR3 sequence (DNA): TGTGCCAGCAGCTTACGATGGACTGAAGCTTTCTTT.

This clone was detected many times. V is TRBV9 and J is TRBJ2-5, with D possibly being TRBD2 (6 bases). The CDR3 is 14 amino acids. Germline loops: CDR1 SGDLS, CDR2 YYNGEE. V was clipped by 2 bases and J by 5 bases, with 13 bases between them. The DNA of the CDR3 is TGTGCCAGCAGCGTCCTGACTAGTTCGGAGACCCAGTACTTC. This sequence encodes CASSVLTSSETQYF.

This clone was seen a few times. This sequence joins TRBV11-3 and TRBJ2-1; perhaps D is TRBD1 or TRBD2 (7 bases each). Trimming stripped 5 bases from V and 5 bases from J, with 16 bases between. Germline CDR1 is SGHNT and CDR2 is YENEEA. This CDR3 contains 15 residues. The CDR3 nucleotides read TGTGCCAGCAGCCCCGGGGAGGGGGCGCACAATGAGCAGTTCTTC. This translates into CASSPGEGAHNEQFF.